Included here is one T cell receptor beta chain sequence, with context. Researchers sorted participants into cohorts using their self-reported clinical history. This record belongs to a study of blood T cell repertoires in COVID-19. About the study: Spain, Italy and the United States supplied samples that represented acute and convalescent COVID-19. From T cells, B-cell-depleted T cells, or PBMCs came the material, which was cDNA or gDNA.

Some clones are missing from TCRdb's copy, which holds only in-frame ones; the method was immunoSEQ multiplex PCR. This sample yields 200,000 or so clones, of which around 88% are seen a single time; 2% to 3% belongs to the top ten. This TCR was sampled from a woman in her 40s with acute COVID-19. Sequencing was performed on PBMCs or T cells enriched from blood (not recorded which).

CDR3 amino acids: CASSQQGSSGNTIYF. In DNA form, the CDR3 reads TGTGCCAGCAGTCAACAGGGGAGCTCTGGAAACACCATATATTTT. The genes are TRBV7-2 and TRBJ1-3, with 7 nucleotides matching TRBD1. CDR3 length equals 15 residues. The trim removed 6 bases at V and 0 bases at J, leaving 5 bases unmatched. Germline V gives CDR1 SGHTA, CDR2 FQGNSA.